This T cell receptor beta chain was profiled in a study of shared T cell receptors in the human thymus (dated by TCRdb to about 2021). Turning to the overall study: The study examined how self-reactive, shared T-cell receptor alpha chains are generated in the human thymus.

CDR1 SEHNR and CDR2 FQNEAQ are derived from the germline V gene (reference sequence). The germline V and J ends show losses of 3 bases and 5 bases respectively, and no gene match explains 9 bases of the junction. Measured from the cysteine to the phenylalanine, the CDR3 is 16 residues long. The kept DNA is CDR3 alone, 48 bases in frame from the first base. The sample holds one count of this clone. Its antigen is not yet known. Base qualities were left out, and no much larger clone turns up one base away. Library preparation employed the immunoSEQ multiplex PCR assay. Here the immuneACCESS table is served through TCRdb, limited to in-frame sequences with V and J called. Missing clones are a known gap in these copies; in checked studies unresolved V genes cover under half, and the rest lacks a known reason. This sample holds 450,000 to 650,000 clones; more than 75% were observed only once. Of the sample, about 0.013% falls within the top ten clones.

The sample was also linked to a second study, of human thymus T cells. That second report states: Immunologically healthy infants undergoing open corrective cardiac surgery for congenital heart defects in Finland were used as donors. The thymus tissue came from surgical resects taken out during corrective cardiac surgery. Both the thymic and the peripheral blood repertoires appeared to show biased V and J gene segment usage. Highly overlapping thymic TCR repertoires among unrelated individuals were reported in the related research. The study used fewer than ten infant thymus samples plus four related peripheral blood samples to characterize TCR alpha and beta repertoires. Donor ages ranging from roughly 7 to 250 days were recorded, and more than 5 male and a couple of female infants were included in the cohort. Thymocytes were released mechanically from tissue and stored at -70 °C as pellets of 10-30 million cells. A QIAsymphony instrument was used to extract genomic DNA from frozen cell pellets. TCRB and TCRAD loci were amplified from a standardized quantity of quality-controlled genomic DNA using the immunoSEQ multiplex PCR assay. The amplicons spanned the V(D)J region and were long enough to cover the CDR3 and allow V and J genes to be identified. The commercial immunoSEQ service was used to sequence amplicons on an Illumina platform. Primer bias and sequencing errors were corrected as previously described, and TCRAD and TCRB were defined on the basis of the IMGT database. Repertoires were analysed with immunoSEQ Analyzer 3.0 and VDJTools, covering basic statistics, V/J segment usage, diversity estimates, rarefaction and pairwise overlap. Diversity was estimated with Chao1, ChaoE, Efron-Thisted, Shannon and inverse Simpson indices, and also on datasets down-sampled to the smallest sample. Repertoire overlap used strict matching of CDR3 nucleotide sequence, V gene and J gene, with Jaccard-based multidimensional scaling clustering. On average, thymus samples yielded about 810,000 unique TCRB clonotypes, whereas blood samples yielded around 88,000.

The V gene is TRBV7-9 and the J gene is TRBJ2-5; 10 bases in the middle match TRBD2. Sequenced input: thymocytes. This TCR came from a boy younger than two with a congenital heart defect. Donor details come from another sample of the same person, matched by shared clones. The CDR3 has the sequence CASSFLAGAVRETQYF. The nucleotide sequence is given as TGTGCCAGCAGCTTCCTAGCGGGAGCAGTGCGGGAGACCCAGTACTTC. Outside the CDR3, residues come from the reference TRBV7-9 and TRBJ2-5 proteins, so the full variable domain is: DTGVSQNPRHKITKRGQNVTFRCDPISEHNRLYWYRQTLGQGPEFLTYFQNEAQLEKSRLLSDRFSAERPKGSFSTLEIQRTEQGDSAMYLCASSFLAGAVRETQYFGPGTRLLVL.